This paragraph covers one T cell receptor beta chain sequence. Its antigen remains unidentified. This sample is drawn from a study of cytomegalovirus exposure and HLA in healthy donors. The germline V gene has CDR1 MNHNY and CDR2 SVGAGI (reference sequence). The CDR3 consists of 14 residues. The trim removed 5 bases at V and 7 bases at J, leaving 6 bases unmatched. Whole-study results and caveats: Earlier findings revealed that most TCR beta V segments proved productive either about 87% or about 30% of the time.

The PCR ran on 60 Vbeta and 13 Jbeta primers. Here immunoSEQ multiplex PCR was the method, and the copy in TCRdb shows in-frame clones only, minus some. The table shows 120,000 or so clones, with 60% to 85% occurring only once. The clonotype was recovered from a man younger than 40 in good health and CMV-seronegative. The rearrangement uses TRBV6-6 and TRBJ1-4; 8 positions agree with TRBD1. Specimen: PBMCs. The CDR3 DNA sequence: TGTGCCAGCAGTGCTCGGACAGGGCTTGAAAAACTGTTTTTT. This translates into CASSARTGLEKLFF.